This T cell receptor (beta chain) was retrieved from a study of beta chain features in type 1 diabetes. Germline lookup yields CDR1 SGDLS and CDR2 YYNGEE. Trimming left V 2 bases short and J 13 bases short, with 12 bases between. The CDR3 is 11 residues long. Expressed TCRB transcripts were sequenced because the isolated RNA had all been reverse transcribed beforehand. Sequencing was performed with immunoSEQ multiplex PCR; in TCRdb, only in-frame clones are kept and a portion is missing. The sample includes over 350,000 clones, about 15% seen only once; the top ten take approximately 0.019%. The V gene is TRBV9, the J gene TRBJ1-2, with D possibly TRBD1 on 6 matching bases. The origin of this receptor is a woman under 30 in good health. Sequenced sample: naive CD4+ T cells from blood. CDR3 nucleotide sequence: TGTGCCAGCAGCGTCACAGGGAACTTCACCTTC. Translated, it gives CASSVTGNFTF.